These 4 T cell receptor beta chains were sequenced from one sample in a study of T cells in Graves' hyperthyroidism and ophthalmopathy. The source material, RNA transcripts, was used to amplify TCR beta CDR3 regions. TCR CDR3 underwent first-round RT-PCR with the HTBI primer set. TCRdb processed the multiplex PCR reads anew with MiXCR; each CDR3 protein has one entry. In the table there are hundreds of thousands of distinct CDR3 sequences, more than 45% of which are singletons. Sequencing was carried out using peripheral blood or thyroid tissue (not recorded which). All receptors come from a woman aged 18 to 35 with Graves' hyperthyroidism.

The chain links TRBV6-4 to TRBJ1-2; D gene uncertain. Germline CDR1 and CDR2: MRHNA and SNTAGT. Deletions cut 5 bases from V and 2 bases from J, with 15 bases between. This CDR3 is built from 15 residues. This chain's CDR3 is CASSPKTSENYGYTF. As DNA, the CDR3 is TGTGCCAGCAGTCCAAAGACATCGGAGAACTATGGCTACACCTTC.

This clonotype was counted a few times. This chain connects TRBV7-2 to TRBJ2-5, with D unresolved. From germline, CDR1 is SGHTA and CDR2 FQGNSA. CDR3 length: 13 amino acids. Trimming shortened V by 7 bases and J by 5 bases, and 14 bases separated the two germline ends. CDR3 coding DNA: TGTGCCAGCACCCATCCGAAGGTGGAGACCCAGTACTTC. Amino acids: CASTHPKVETQYF.

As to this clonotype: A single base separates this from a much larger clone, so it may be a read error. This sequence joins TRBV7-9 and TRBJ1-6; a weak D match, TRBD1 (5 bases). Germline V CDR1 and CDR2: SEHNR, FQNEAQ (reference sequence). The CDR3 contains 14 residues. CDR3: CASSLRGGQSPPHF. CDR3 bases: TGTGCCAGCAGCTTGCGCGGTGGACAATCACCCCCCCACTTT.

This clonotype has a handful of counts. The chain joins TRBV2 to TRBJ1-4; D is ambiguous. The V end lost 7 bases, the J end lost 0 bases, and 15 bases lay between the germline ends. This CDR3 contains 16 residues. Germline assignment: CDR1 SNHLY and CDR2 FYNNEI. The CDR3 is CASTQYRSTTNEKLFF. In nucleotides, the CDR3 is TGTGCCAGCACGCAGTACCGCAGCACAACTAATGAAAAACTGTTTTTT.